Below are 13 T cell receptor beta chains sequenced from a single sample in a study of blood T cell repertoires in COVID-19. Here immunoSEQ multiplex PCR was the method, and the copy in TCRdb shows in-frame clones only, minus some. Here the sample spans 56,000 or so clones, approximately 81% being singletons. Material for sequencing was peripheral blood. The source is a man in his forties or fifties with acute or convalescent COVID-19.

The gene calls are TRBV2 and TRBJ2-3; TRBD1 might be the D (6 bases). Germline values: CDR1 SNHLY, CDR2 FYNNEI. CDR3 length: 15 residues. V shed 0 bases and J shed 5 bases, with 12 bases lying between them. The CDR3 region is CASSEALGARDTQYF. The CDR3 nucleotides are TGTGCCAGCAGTGAAGCTCTGGGGGCGCGAGATACGCAGTATTTT.

This clone was counted once. The V and J genes are TRBV9 and TRBJ2-2, with D maybe TRBD2 (5 bases). Germline CDR1 reads SGDLS; CDR2 reads YYNGEE. The CDR3 runs 16 residues. Trimming removed 0 bases from V and 5 bases from J, with 14 bases in between. CDR3 region: CASSVDSPGNTGELFF. DNA for the CDR3: TGTGCCAGCAGCGTAGACTCCCCCGGGAATACCGGGGAGCTGTTTTTT.

The rearrangement uses TRBV27 and TRBJ2-7, with 9 bases identical to TRBD1. This CDR3 region has 14 residues. Germline trimming cut 2 bases from V and 5 bases from J; bases unmatched to any gene: 4. The germline V gene encodes CDR1 MNHEY and CDR2 SMNVEV (reference sequence). The CDR3 loop is CASSLGQGIHEQYF. The CDR3 DNA sequence: TGTGCCAGCAGTTTAGGACAGGGGATCCACGAGCAGTACTTC.

DNA of the CDR3: TGTGCCAGCAGCTTAGGTGGCAGGGGGTTTGCTGAAGCTTTCTTT. Protein: CASSLGGRGFAEAFF. The genes are TRBV11-2 and TRBJ1-1; 7 bases line up with TRBD1. Per the germline V gene, CDR1 is SGHAT and CDR2 is FQNNGV. Trimming removed 1 base from V and 6 bases from J; junction bases left unmatched: 8. This CDR3 region has 15 residues.

The gene calls are TRBV11-2 and TRBJ2-7; no clear D gene. The germline V gene encodes CDR1 SGHAT and CDR2 FQNNGV. V gave up 6 bases and J gave up 7 bases, with 10 bases separating them. This CDR3 has 11 amino acids. CDR3 DNA sequence: TGTGCCAGCAGTTTCCAGTGGGAGCAGTACTTC. Residues: CASSFQWEQYF.

The chain recombines TRBV3-1 (or the pseudogene TRBV3-2) with TRBJ2-5; D gene unclear. The CDR3 spans 14 residues. The V end was cut by 0 bases, the J end by 5 bases, with 10 bases between. CDR1 LGHDT and CDR2 YNNKEL come from the germline V gene (reference sequence). DNA of the CDR3: TGTGCCAGCAGCCAAGATTCTTCTATCGAGACCCAGTACTTC. It yields the protein CASSQDSSIETQYF.

The chain is built from TRBV5-1 and TRBJ1-1; tentative D call: TRBD1 (6 bases). Germline CDR1 SGHRS, CDR2 YFSETQ. The CDR3 length is 13 residues. The V end lost 3 bases, the J end lost 0 bases, and 6 bases lay between the germline ends. The DNA of the CDR3 is TGCGCCAGCAGCTGGGACATGAACACTGAAGCTTTCTTT. Its translation: CASSWDMNTEAFF.

The chain carries TRBV9 and TRBJ1-3, with 7 bases aligning to TRBD1. V lost 4 bases to trimming and J lost 0 bases; unmatched junction nucleotides: 1. Germline V lookup: CDR1 SGDLS, CDR2 YYNGEE. The CDR3 covers 14 residues. CDR3 residues: CASSQGGSGNTIYF. The CDR3 nucleotides read TGTGCCAGCAGCCAGGGGGGCTCTGGAAACACCATATATTTT.

V and J are TRBV24-1 and TRBJ1-1, with TRBD1 matching over 7 bases. Germline trimming cut 9 bases from V and 1 base from J; bases unmatched to any gene: 4. Looked up from germline, CDR1 is KGHDR and CDR2 is SFDVKD. This CDR3 is built from 13 residues. The CDR3 region has the DNA TGTGCCACCGGACAGGCTCCGAACACTGAAGCTTTCTTT. Amino acid sequence: CATGQAPNTEAFF.

The chain combines TRBV5-4 with TRBJ2-1; 9 positions agree with TRBD2. The germline CDR1 and CDR2 sequences are SGHNT and YYREEE (reference sequence). The CDR3 totals 17 residues. The ends lost 4 bases at V and 2 bases at J; junction bases unmatched: 10. CDR3 region: CASSPAGGAQPYNEQFF. As DNA, the CDR3 is TGTGCCAGCAGCCCGGCGGGGGGGGCCCAACCCTACAATGAGCAGTTCTTC. Using reference TRBV5-4 and TRBJ2-1 for the parts outside the CDR3, the full variable domain is ETGVTQSPTHLIKTRGQQVTLRCSSQSGHNTVSWYQQALGQGPQFIFQYYREEENGRGNFPPRFSGLQFPNYSSELNVNALELDDSALYLCASSPAGGAQPYNEQFFGPGTRLTVL.

This chain joins TRBV19 and TRBJ2-7; 9 bases agree with TRBD1. Germline trimming cut 6 bases from V and 7 bases from J; bases unmatched to any gene: 13. Germline V gene lookup returns CDR1 LNHDA and CDR2 SQIVND (reference sequence). This CDR3 is 15 amino acids long. CDR3 residues: CASSSAGTGFSEQYF. In DNA form, the CDR3 reads TGTGCCAGTAGCAGCGCCGGGACAGGGTTTAGTGAGCAGTACTTC.

The count of this clone is one. The CDR3 DNA sequence: TGTGCCAGCAGTACCACCAGCGGAGGGCAATGGGATGAGCAGTTCTTC. Protein sequence: CASSTTSGGQWDEQFF. J is TRBJ2-1 and V is TRBV28; weak D call: TRBD2 (6 bases). The V gene's germline CDR1 is MDHEN and CDR2 SYDVKM. Deletions cut 5 bases from V and 8 bases from J, with 22 bases between. This CDR3 has 16 residues.

The chain employs TRBV2 and TRBJ2-7, with D possibly being TRBD2 (5 bases). Per the germline V gene, CDR1 is SNHLY and CDR2 is FYNNEI. The CDR3 length is 11 residues. V was pared by 6 bases and J by 4 bases, with 7 bases between. CDR3 in amino acids: CASREAYEQYF. CDR3 DNA: TGTGCCAGCAGGGAGGCATACGAGCAGTACTTC.